This T cell receptor (beta chain) derives from a study of shared clonotypes between healthy human individuals. In germline, CDR1 is MDHEN, CDR2 SYDVKM. Trimming removed 4 bases from V and 11 bases from J; junction bases left unmatched: 9. The CDR3 spans 15 residues. The protocol was immunoSEQ multiplex PCR, while the TCRdb copy is restricted to in-frame clones and leaves out a portion. In the table there are about 1.1 million clones, about 80% of which are singletons. Study-wide points: Non-shared clonotypes displayed generation probabilities falling below those of clonotypes present in all four donors.

Notes on this clone: Its antigen is not known.

This sequence joins TRBV28 and TRBJ2-1, with 12 nucleotides matching TRBD2. This clonotype was obtained from a man aged 18 to 29 in good health. Some clones in this sample may be carry-over from other donors' samples. The sample was memory CD4+ T cells from PBMCs. Subset noted: CD45RA-negative fraction. DNA of the CDR3: TGTGCCAGCAGTTCTAGCGGGGGGGCTGTACTGAAGCAGTTCTTC. It codes for CASSSSGGAVLKQFF.